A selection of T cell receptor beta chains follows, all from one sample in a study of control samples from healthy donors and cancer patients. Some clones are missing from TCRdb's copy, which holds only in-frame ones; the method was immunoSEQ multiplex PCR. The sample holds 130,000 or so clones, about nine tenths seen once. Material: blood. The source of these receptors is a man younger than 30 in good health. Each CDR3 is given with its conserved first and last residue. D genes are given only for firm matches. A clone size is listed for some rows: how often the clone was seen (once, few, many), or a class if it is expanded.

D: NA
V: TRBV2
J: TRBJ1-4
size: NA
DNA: TGTGCCAGCGGGGGACGGGTTGAAAAACTGTTTTTT
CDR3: CASGGRVEKLFF

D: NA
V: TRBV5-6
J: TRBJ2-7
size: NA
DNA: TGTGCCAGCAGCTTGCGGCCGGGGACATCCCGCTATTCCTACGAGCAGTACTTC
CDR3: CASSLRPGTSRYSYEQYF

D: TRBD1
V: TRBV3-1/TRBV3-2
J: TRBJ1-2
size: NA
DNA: TGTGCCAGCAGGGGACAGTCTTTCGGCTACACCTTC
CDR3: CASRGQSFGYTF

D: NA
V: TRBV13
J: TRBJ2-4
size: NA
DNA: TGTGCCAGCAGCTCGCCCGGCCGACTAGGGGCCGGAAACATTCAGTACTTC
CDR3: CASSSPGRLGAGNIQYF

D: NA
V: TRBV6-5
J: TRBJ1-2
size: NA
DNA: TGTGCCAGCAGTTACGATCCTGGACTCTATGGCTACACCTTC
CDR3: CASSYDPGLYGYTF

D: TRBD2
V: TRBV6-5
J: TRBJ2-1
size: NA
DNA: TGTGCCAGCAGTTACTTAGCGGGGGGGCTCGATGAGCAGTTCTTC
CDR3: CASSYLAGGLDEQFF

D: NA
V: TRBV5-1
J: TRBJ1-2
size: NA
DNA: TGCGCCAGCAGCTTGGACAGGGAGCTCGGGTATGGCTACACCTTC
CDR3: CASSLDRELGYGYTF

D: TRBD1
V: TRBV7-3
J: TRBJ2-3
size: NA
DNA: TGTGCCAGCAGCTTGGGACAGGGGGTGGAATACGCGCAGTATTTT
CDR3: CASSLGQGVEYAQYF

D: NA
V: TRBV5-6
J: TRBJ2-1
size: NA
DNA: TGTGCCAGCAGCTTCCCTGGGGGGGCCTTCAATGAGCAGTTCTTC
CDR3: CASSFPGGAFNEQFF

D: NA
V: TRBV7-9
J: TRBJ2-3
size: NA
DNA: TGTGCCAGCAGCCCGGGGGCTTTGGATACGCAGTATTTT
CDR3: CASSPGALDTQYF

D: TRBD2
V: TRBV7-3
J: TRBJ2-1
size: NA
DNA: TGTGCCAGCAGCTGGACTAGCGGGGGGACCAACAATGAGCAGTTCTTC
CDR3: CASSWTSGGTNNEQFF

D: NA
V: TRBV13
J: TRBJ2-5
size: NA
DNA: TGTGCCAGCAGCTTAGGGCGCAAGACCCAGTACTTC
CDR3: CASSLGRKTQYF

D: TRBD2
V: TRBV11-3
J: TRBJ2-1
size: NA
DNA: TGTGCCAGCAGCTTCACACTAGCGGGGGGGAACAATGAGCAGTTCTTC
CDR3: CASSFTLAGGNNEQFF

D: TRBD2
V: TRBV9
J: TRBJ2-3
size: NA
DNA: TGTGCCAGCAGCGTAGGACTAGCGATCATCACAGATACGCAGTATTTT
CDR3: CASSVGLAIITDTQYF

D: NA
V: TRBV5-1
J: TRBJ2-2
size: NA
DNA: TGCGCCAGCGGGACGGGACTTTCGAACACCGGGGAGCTGTTTTTT
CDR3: CASGTGLSNTGELFF

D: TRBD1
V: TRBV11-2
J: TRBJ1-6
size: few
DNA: TGTGCCAGCAGCTCGCTCGCCGGGACAGGGAAAAAGGATAATTCACCCCTCCACTTT
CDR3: CASSSLAGTGKKDNSPLHF

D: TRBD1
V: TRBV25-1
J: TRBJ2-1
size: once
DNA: TGTGCCAGCAGTAAACCCGGGACAGGGCTCTACAATGAGCAGTTCTTC
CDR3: CASSKPGTGLYNEQFF

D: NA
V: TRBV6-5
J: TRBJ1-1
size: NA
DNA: TGTGCCAGCAGACGGATGCTGGGAATTACTGAAGCTTTCTTT
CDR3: CASRRMLGITEAFF

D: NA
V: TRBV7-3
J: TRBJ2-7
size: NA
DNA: TGTGCCAGCAGCTTAGGGGACTGGGAATACGAGCAGTACTTC
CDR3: CASSLGDWEYEQYF

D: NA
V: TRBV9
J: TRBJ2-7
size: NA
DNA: TGTGCCAGCAGCGTAGGGGCCGAGCAGTACTTC
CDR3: CASSVGAEQYF

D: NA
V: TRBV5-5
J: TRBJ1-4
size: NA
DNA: TGTGCCAGCAGCTTGTCAGGGAATGAAAAACTGTTTTTT
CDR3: CASSLSGNEKLFF

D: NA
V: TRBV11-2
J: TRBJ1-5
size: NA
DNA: TGTGCCAGCAGCTTAGGGGCCTATAGCAATCAGCCCCAGCATTTT
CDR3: CASSLGAYSNQPQHF

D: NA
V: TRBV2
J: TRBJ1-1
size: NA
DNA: TGTGCCAGCAATGAACAGAGCGTGAACACTGAAGCTTTCTTT
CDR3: CASNEQSVNTEAFF

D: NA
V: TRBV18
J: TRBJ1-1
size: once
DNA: TGTGCCAGCTCAGACCAGGGTACCCTTAACACTGAAGCTTTCTTT
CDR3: CASSDQGTLNTEAFF

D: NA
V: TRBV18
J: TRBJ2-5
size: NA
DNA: TGTGCCAGCTCACCAGGTCAGGGTCAGGAGACCCAGTACTTC
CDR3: CASSPGQGQETQYF

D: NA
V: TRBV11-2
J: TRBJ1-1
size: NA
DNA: TGTGCCAGCAGCTTAGGGGCTGAGAGCACTGAAGCTTTCTTT
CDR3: CASSLGAESTEAFF

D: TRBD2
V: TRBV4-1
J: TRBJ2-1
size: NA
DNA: TGCGCCAGCAGCTCACTAGCGGGGGGGGATATGGTTGAGCAGTTCTTC
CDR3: CASSSLAGGDMVEQFF

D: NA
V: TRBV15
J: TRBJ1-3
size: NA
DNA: TGTGCCACCAGCAGAGATGTGGACACCATATATTTT
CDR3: CATSRDVDTIYF

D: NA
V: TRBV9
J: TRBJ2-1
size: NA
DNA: TGTGCCAGCAGCGTAGCATACCACAATGAGCAGTTCTTC
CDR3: CASSVAYHNEQFF